The 30 T cell receptor beta chains in this list originate from one sample, sequenced in a study of blood T cell repertoires in COVID-19. The method was immunoSEQ multiplex PCR; TCRdb's version includes in-frame clones alone and lacks a portion of them. The table has more than 85,000 clones, about 79% seen once. The sequenced sample was peripheral blood. Every receptor here comes from a man in his 60s with acute or convalescent COVID-19.

J is TRBJ2-1 and V is TRBV7-2; TRBD2 matches at 10 bases. With V trimmed by 2 bases and J by 8 bases, 9 bases remained unmatched. Germline CDR1 reads SGHTA; CDR2 reads FQGNSA. The CDR3 is 16 amino acids. CDR3 in DNA: TGTGCCAGCAGCTTAAAACGGGCTAGCGGGGGTTATGAGCAGTTCTTC. Translating gives CASSLKRASGGYEQFF.

This clone was picked up a small number of times. The chain carries TRBV28 and TRBJ2-7, with 9 bases fitting TRBD2. CDR1 and CDR2 (germline): MDHEN, SYDVKM. Unmatched junction bases numbered 4, after V lost 2 bases and J lost 2 bases. This CDR3 has 15 amino acids. As DNA, the CDR3 is TGTGCCAGCAGTTTAGCGGGGGGGCCTCCCTACGAGCAGTACTTC. Its translation is CASSLAGGPPYEQYF.

To note about this clone: Mismatch with germline at one junction end may stem from a read error. The genes are TRBV7-7 and TRBJ2-5; 7 bases match TRBD2. Looked up from germline, CDR1 is SSHAT and CDR2 is FNYEAQ (reference sequence). The CDR3 length is 14 residues. The CDR3 DNA is TGTGCTAGCAGCTCAAGCGGGGTAGGGGAGACCCAGTACTTC. Translated: CASSSSGVGETQYF.

This chain connects TRBV7-9 to TRBJ2-2, with unresolved D. CDR1 and CDR2 (germline): SEHNR, FQNEAQ (reference sequence). V was trimmed by 5 bases and J by 6 bases, leaving 10 bases between them. CDR3 length: 13 residues. CDR3 amino acids: CASSPSGSGELFF. The CDR3 DNA reads as TGTGCCAGCAGCCCCTCGGGTTCCGGGGAGCTGTTTTTT.

The V call is TRBV3-1 (or the pseudogene TRBV3-2), the J call TRBJ2-2, with D possibly matching TRBD2 (5 bases). The V gene lost 4 bases and the J gene lost 5 bases, with 11 bases spanning the gap. Germline loops: CDR1 LGHDT, CDR2 YNNKEL (reference sequence). CDR3 length: 14 residues. CDR3 sequence reads: CASSPLRGTGELFF. CDR3 coding DNA: TGTGCCAGCAGCCCCTTGAGAGGGACCGGGGAGCTGTTTTTT.

This clone came up a few times. The chain has TRBV4-1 and TRBJ2-2, with TRBD2 matching over 11 bases. The CDR3 extends over 16 amino acids. CDR1 is MGHRA, CDR2 YSYEKL, per germline. J lost 5 bases, V lost 4 bases, and 6 bases had no gene match. The CDR3 DNA reads TGCGCCAGCAGCCCTACTAGCGGGGGATGGACCGGGGAGCTGTTTTTT. Protein product: CASSPTSGGWTGELFF.

The rearrangement uses TRBV5-1 and TRBJ2-1, with 7 bases lining up with TRBD2. J lost 4 bases, V lost 4 bases, and 8 bases had no gene match. This CDR3 spans 15 amino acids. CDR1 and CDR2 from the germline V gene are SGHRS and YFSETQ. The CDR3 here is CASSRPTSEYNEQFF. CDR3 nucleotides: TGCGCCAGCAGCCGCCCCACTAGCGAGTACAATGAGCAGTTCTTC.

The genes are TRBV28 and TRBJ2-2; 7 bases line up with TRBD1. The CDR3 contains 19 residues. V lost 1 base and J lost 1; bases outside the gene matches: 12. Germline V gene lookup returns CDR1 MDHEN and CDR2 SYDVKM. In DNA, the CDR3 is TGTGCCAGCAGTTTATCTAGTGGTCCCTGGACAGGGAACACCGGGGAGCTGTTTTTT. Its translation is CASSLSSGPWTGNTGELFF.

The chain combines TRBV7-2 with TRBJ1-2, with no clear D. V gave up 3 bases and J gave up 6 bases, with 14 bases separating them. The CDR3 has 14 residues. Germline CDR1 SGHTA, CDR2 FQGNSA. The CDR3 nucleotides are TGTGCCAGCAGCTTCTTGGGAGAAGCCAATGGCTACACCTTC. Encoded protein: CASSFLGEANGYTF.

The gene calls are TRBV2 and TRBJ1-5; 8 bases are a match to TRBD1. The CDR3 has 15 residues. The ends lost 4 bases at V and 3 bases at J; junction bases unmatched: 5. Germline assignment: CDR1 SNHLY and CDR2 FYNNEI. The CDR3 loop reads CASSGGQGNNQPQHF. In DNA form, the CDR3 reads TGTGCCAGCAGTGGTGGACAGGGTAACAATCAGCCCCAGCATTTT.

The chain recombines TRBV2 with TRBJ1-1; D is unclear. The V gene lost 5 bases and the J gene lost 7 bases, with 8 bases spanning the gap. Germline V gives CDR1 SNHLY, CDR2 FYNNEI. This CDR3 has 11 amino acids. This CDR3 is CASSRRNEAFF. The DNA for the CDR3 is TGTGCCAGCAGTCGGAGAAATGAAGCTTTCTTT.

The chain carries TRBV19 and TRBJ1-2, with D perhaps TRBD1 (6 bases). The CDR3 runs 17 residues. V was clipped by 5 bases and J by 2 bases, with 21 bases between them. The germline V gene has CDR1 LNHDA and CDR2 SQIVND (reference sequence). CDR3 DNA sequence: TGTGCCAGTAGTCTCAACCGACAGGTTGTAGGGAACTATGGCTACACCTTC. Protein product: CASSLNRQVVGNYGYTF.

V usage is TRBV3-1 (or the pseudogene TRBV3-2) and J usage is TRBJ2-7, with D possibly being TRBD2 (6 bases). Trimming took off 4 bases at V and 1 base at J, with 17 bases between the two ends. The CDR3 covers 16 residues. The germline V gene encodes CDR1 LGHDT and CDR2 YNNKEL (reference sequence). CDR3 loop: CASSPQGSEGSYEQYF. The CDR3 DNA reads as TGTGCCAGCAGCCCACAAGGGTCGGAGGGATCCTACGAGCAGTACTTC.

V gene TRBV15 combines with J gene TRBJ2-5; 7 bases are shared with TRBD2. This CDR3 has 16 amino acids. The V segment lost 4 bases and the J segment 2 bases; nucleotides outside the gene matches: 10. Per the germline V gene, CDR1 is LNHNV and CDR2 is YYDKDF (reference sequence). This CDR3 is CATSKNPGTTQETQYF. CDR3 nucleotides: TGTGCCACCAGCAAAAACCCCGGGACTACGCAAGAGACCCAGTACTTC.

This chain connects TRBV30 to TRBJ1-5; possibly TRBD1 for D (5 bases). This CDR3 has 14 residues. Between the trimmed V and J ends, which lost 5 bases and 4 bases, there was a span of 15 bases. Germline CDR1 reads GTSNPN; CDR2 reads SVGIG (reference sequence). The CDR3 protein is CAWGGEGRNQPQHF. The CDR3 coding sequence is TGTGCCTGGGGGGGTGAGGGCCGAAATCAGCCCCAGCATTTT.

V is TRBV5-1 and J is TRBJ2-1, with 8 bases fitting TRBD1. Germline loops: CDR1 SGHRS, CDR2 YFSETQ. V trimming: 5 bases; J trimming: 7 bases; junction bases outside the gene matches: 11. This CDR3 is 15 amino acids long. In nucleotides, the CDR3 is TGCGCCAGCAGAATCCTTCAGGGGGCTGGGAATGAGCAGTTCTTC. Encoded protein: CASRILQGAGNEQFF.

The CDR3 is CASGRRRAQETQYF. CDR3 coding DNA: TGTGCCAGCGGGAGGAGGAGGGCGCAAGAGACCCAGTACTTC. The chain links TRBV2 to TRBJ2-5; D might be TRBD2 (6 bases). Trimming cost V 8 bases and J 2 bases, with 15 bases left between them. Germline V gives CDR1 SNHLY, CDR2 FYNNEI. The CDR3 contains 14 residues.

The chain links TRBV7-2 to TRBJ2-6, with 9 bases matching TRBD2. The germline CDR1 and CDR2 sequences are SGHTA and FQGNSA. The V segment lost 3 bases and the J segment 5 bases; nucleotides outside the gene matches: 5. This CDR3 contains 16 residues. DNA for the CDR3: TGTGCCAGCAGCTTCCCGCGGGGGGGGAGGGCCAACGTCCTGACTTTC. As protein: CASSFPRGGRANVLTF. Together with reference TRBV7-2 and TRBJ2-6, the CDR3 gives the full variable domain: GAGVSQSPSNKVTEKGKDVELRCDPISGHTALYWYRQSLGQGLEFLIYFQGNSAPDKSGLPSDRFSAERTGGSVSTLTIQRTQQEDSAVYLCASSFPRGGRANVLTFGAGSRLTVL.

The genes are TRBV12-3 or TRBV12-4 and TRBJ2-2; 7 nucleotides agree with TRBD1. V dropped 8 bases and J dropped 2; count of bases not matched to a gene: 2. CDR3 length equals 13 residues. The CDR3 protein is CASRDSNTGELFF. DNA of the CDR3: TGTGCCAGCCGGGACAGCAACACCGGGGAGCTGTTTTTT.

This clone was seen a handful of times. The rearrangement joins TRBV6-6 to TRBJ2-5, with 7 positions matching TRBD2. The CDR3 runs 16 residues. Germline CDR1 and CDR2: MNHNY and SVGAGI (reference sequence). Trimming removed 6 bases from V and 5 bases from J; junction bases left unmatched: 15. This chain's CDR3 is CASRSAGTTVSETQYF. Here the CDR3 DNA reads TGTGCCAGCAGGTCCGCCGGGACTACTGTGTCGGAGACCCAGTACTTC.

The gene calls are TRBV28 and TRBJ2-6; TRBD1 might be the D (7 bases). This CDR3 contains 16 residues. CDR1 MDHEN and CDR2 SYDVKM come from the germline V gene. V lost 6 bases and J 5 bases, leaving 17 bases between the germline ends. The chain's CDR3 is CASSPGGPGWANVLTF. The DNA for the CDR3 is TGTGCCAGCAGCCCAGGGGGGCCCGGGTGGGCCAACGTCCTGACTTTC. Looking up the rest from reference TRBV28 and TRBJ2-6 gives the full variable domain: DVKVTQSSRYLVKRTGEKVFLECVQDMDHENMFWYRQDPGLGLRLIYFSYDVKMKEKGDIPEGYSVSREKKERFSLILESASTNQTSMYLCASSPGGPGWANVLTFGAGSRLTVL.

The chain couples TRBV28 to TRBJ2-3, with D hard to call. This CDR3 comprises 12 residues. Deletions cut 4 bases from V and 5 bases from J, with 7 bases between. Germline V lookup: CDR1 MDHEN, CDR2 SYDVKM. The CDR3 protein is CASSSVGDTQYF. Here the CDR3 DNA reads TGTGCCAGCAGTTCGGTTGGAGATACGCAGTATTTT.

CDR3 DNA: TGTGCCAGCAGCCCTGGCGGACAGAGAGTGTATGGCTACACCTTC. As protein: CASSPGGQRVYGYTF. The V and J genes are TRBV9 and TRBJ1-2, with a tentative D call TRBD1 (6 bases). The CDR3 is 15 residues long. CDR1 is SGDLS, CDR2 YYNGEE, per germline. Trimming stripped 4 bases from V and 5 bases from J, with 18 bases between.

This clone has a handful of counts. The rearrangement links TRBV12-5 to TRBJ2-1; TRBD1 matches 9 bases. CDR1 and CDR2 from the germline V gene are LGHNT and FRNRAP. With 5 bases clipped from V and 2 bases from J, the junction kept 13 bases outside the gene matches. The CDR3 consists of 18 residues. The CDR3: CASGDPGQGIFTYNEQFF. The CDR3 nucleotides are TGTGCTAGTGGTGACCCGGGACAGGGAATTTTTACCTACAATGAGCAGTTCTTC.

This clone has more than one count but fewer than ten. V is TRBV5-4 and J is TRBJ2-5; 8 nucleotides agree with TRBD1. Germline-derived CDR1 and CDR2 are SGHNT and YYREEE (reference sequence). The CDR3 runs 15 residues. J gave up 5 bases and V 3 bases, and 9 bases lay outside the gene matches. The CDR3 coding sequence is TGTGCCAGCAGCTCAAGAGGACAGGGCCGGGAGACCCAGTACTTC. Amino acid sequence: CASSSRGQGRETQYF.

This chain joins TRBV4-3 and TRBJ2-1; 8 nucleotides match TRBD1. V was clipped by 0 bases and J by 4 bases; unmatched bases: 8. Germline CDR1 is LGHNA and CDR2 is YSLEER. The CDR3 runs to 17 residues. The DNA of the CDR3 is TGCGCCAGCAGCCAAGATCCCCAGGGGGCCCTATACAATGAGCAGTTCTTC. It translates to CASSQDPQGALYNEQFF.

This clone was recorded once. The J gene is TRBJ1-1, the V gene TRBV2, with D perhaps matching TRBD1 (6 bases). Germline V CDR1 and CDR2: SNHLY, FYNNEI. Trimming cost V 5 bases and J 4 bases, with 14 bases left between them. There are 14 residues in the CDR3. CDR3 region: CASSLDRRITEAFF. As DNA, the CDR3 is TGTGCCAGCAGTCTTGACAGGAGGATCACTGAAGCTTTCTTT.

The chain couples TRBV12-3 or TRBV12-4 to TRBJ2-2; TRBD1 might be the D (5 bases). V lost 9 bases and J lost 2, with 10 bases in between. This CDR3 contains 13 residues. CDR3 nucleotides: TGTGCCAGTAGACAGCATAACACCGGGGAGCTGTTTTTT. Its translation: CASRQHNTGELFF.

The chain is built from TRBV10-1 and TRBJ2-4; 10 bases are a match to TRBD2. The V segment lost 7 bases and the J segment 6 bases; nucleotides outside the gene matches: 36. The CDR3 spans 24 residues. The germline V gene encodes CDR1 WNHNN and CDR2 SYGVQD (reference sequence). CDR3: CASTRTSGGHKSFSGGTGGNIQYF. The CDR3 nucleotides are TGCGCCAGCACCCGGACTAGCGGAGGACACAAGTCATTCTCAGGGGGCACGGGGGGAAACATTCAGTACTTC.

This sequence joins TRBV7-2 and TRBJ2-2; 7 bases line up with TRBD1. This CDR3 has 15 amino acids. In germline, CDR1 is SGHTA, CDR2 FQGNSA. The ends lost 6 bases at V and 1 base at J; junction bases unmatched: 5. The CDR3, as DNA: TGTGCCAGCAGTTTTCGACAGGGGAACACCGGGGAGCTGTTTTTT. This codes for CASSFRQGNTGELFF.